This T cell receptor (beta chain) was sequenced in a study of T cell responses to AZD1222 COVID-19 vaccine. Whole-study results and caveats: Among the donors, most were white British and more were female, and clonal diversity was possibly underestimated. Repertoires in all cases were sampled only once the peak T cell response had passed. Only 5 or 6 AZD1222 recipients tested seropositive at baseline. In the spike-specific TCR repertoire, nearly half reportedly target unmutated variant regions.

With V trimmed by 0 bases and J by 7 bases, 8 bases remained unmatched. Looked up from germline, CDR1 is SGHNT and CDR2 is YENEEA. CDR3 size: 15 residues. With respect to this clone: Its matching antigen is unknown.

Assay used: immunoSEQ multiplex PCR; TCRdb lists only in-frame clones, some missing. The sample includes roughly 140,000 clones, less than 95% seen only once; the top ten take around 3.5%. The receptor comes from an adult in good health. V is TRBV11-3 and J is TRBJ1-2; TRBD1 matches 7 bases. The sequencing used peripheral blood, collected on day 0 of AZD1222 vaccination. As DNA, the CDR3 is TGTGCCAGCAGCTTAGATTCGGCAGGGGGAGGTGGCTACACCTTC. This codes for CASSLDSAGGGGYTF.